The clone carrying this T cell receptor (beta chain) has a handful of counts. Its antigen is not known. The record originates from a study of cytomegalovirus exposure and HLA in healthy donors. Across the whole study: HLA-typed donors were the source of 80 million to 90 million unique TCRs, which an early data release held.

General observations from the study: Reports indicated that the classifier achieved high specificity and sensitivity in diagnosing cytomegalovirus status. Presence/absence analyses supposed approximately even sequencing depth among donors. A few V segments could not be told apart, such as TRBV6-2 and TRBV6-3, and were left out.

60 Vbeta and 13 Jbeta primers were used in PCR. Sequencing used immunoSEQ multiplex PCR; TCRdb keeps in-frame clones, though not all of them. The sample records fewer than 150,000 clones, roughly three quarters being singletons. In germline, CDR1 is SEHNR, CDR2 FQNEAQ (reference sequence). The V segment lost 1 base and the J segment 1 base; nucleotides outside the gene matches: 4. This CDR3 comprises 16 residues. Sequencing was carried out using PBMCs. This clonotype originated in a woman aged 50 to 60 in good health and CMV-seronegative. This sequence joins TRBV7-9 and TRBJ1-1, with 9 bases that match TRBD1. The CDR3 DNA follows: TGTGCCAGCAGCTTAGACCCGGGACAGGGGAACACTGAAGCTTTCTTT. This gives the protein CASSLDPGQGNTEAFF.